Each of the 4 T cell receptor beta chains below was sequenced from the same sample in a study of breast tumors, draining lymph nodes, adjacent tissues. Samples came from axillary lymph nodes draining the breast cancer. One entry per CDR3 protein, called by TCRdb with MiXCR from the multiplex PCR reads. Of more than 200,000 distinct CDR3 sequences in the sample, roughly 32% were seen once. Material: axillary lymph node tissue. The receptors shown here come from a female donor with breast cancer. Some clones in this sample may be carry-over from other donors' samples.

There are a few counts of this clonotype. A single base separates this from a much larger clone, so it may be a read error. This chain joins TRBV5-1 and TRBJ1-2; TRBD1 matches 10 bases. The CDR3 is 17 residues long. V was clipped by 0 bases and J by 3 bases; unmatched bases: 8. Germline CDR1 reads SGHRS; CDR2 reads YFSETQ. DNA of the CDR3: TGCGCCAGCAGCTTGGATGGGACAGGGGACTTGGACTATGGCTACACCTTC. Its protein product is CASSLDGTGDLDYGYTF.

This clonotype was seen repeatedly, ten times or more. This chain links TRBV9 with TRBJ2-3; 7 bases map to TRBD1. Germline trimming cut 3 bases from V and 2 bases from J; bases unmatched to any gene: 6. The germline V gene encodes CDR1 SGDLS and CDR2 YYNGEE. The CDR3 extends over 15 amino acids. The CDR3 DNA sequence: TGTGCCAGCAGCGAAGGGGGCCACTTCACAGATACGCAGTATTTT. Translating it yields CASSEGGHFTDTQYF.

On this clonotype itself: A read error may account for a junction end that differs from germline. J is TRBJ1-2 and V is TRBV14; 11 nucleotides match TRBD1. CDR1 is SGHDN and CDR2 is FVKESK in the germline V gene. The CDR3 covers 15 residues. CDR3 amino acids: CASSQADRGPYGSTF. The CDR3 bases are TGCGCCAGCAGCCAAGCGGACAGGGGGCCCTATGGCTCCACCTTC.

Ten or more counts support this clonotype. One end of the junction is discordant with germline, which a read error may explain. The V gene is TRBV19, the J gene TRBJ2-3; D is undetermined. CDR1 LNHDA and CDR2 SQIVND come from the germline V gene (reference sequence). This CDR3 region has 14 residues. CDR3 DNA sequence: TGTGCCAGTAGTGTAGACTCCAGCTCCGTCAGGCAGTATTTT. Amino acid sequence: CASSVDSSSVRQYF.